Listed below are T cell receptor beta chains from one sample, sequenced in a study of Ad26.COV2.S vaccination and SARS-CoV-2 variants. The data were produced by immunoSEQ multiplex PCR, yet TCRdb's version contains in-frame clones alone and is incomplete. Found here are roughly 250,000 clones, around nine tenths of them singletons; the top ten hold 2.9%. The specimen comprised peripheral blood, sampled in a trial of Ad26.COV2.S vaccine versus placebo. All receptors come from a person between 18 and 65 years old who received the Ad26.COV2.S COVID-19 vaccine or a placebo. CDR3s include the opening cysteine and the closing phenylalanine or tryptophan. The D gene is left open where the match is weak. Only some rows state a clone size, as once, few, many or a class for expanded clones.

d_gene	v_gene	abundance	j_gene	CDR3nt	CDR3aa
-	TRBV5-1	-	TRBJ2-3	TGCGCCAGCAGCTTTGGAACAGGGATCAATACGCAGTATTTT	CASSFGTGINTQYF
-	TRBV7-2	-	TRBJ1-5	TGTGCCAGCAGCTTGGGGGGTCCCCAGCATTTT	CASSLGGPQHF
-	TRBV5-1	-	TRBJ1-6	TGCGCCAGCAGCCCCAACGGCGGGGGTTCACCCCTCCACTTT	CASSPNGGGSPLHF
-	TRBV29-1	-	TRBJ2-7	TGCAGCGTTGAAGATCCAGGTAGGAGCTCCTACGAGCAGTACTTC	CSVEDPGRSSYEQYF
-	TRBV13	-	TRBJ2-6	TGTGCCAGCAGGGTGTGGGGGGCCAACGTCCTGACTTTC	CASRVWGANVLTF
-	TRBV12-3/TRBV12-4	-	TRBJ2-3	TGTGCCAGCTCCCAAGGGTGGCCAGATACGCAGTATTTT	CASSQGWPDTQYF
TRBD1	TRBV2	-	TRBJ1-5	TGTGCCAGCAGTGTGTTGACAGGGTGGCGAAGCAATCAGCCCCAGCATTTT	CASSVLTGWRSNQPQHF
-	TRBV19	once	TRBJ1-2	TGTGCCAGTAGTAGCACCATCCGGGACCCTGCTAACTATGGCTACACCTTC	CASSSTIRDPANYGYTF
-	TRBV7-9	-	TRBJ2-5	TGTGCCAGCAGCTTAGATGAGGGAGAGACCCAGTACTTC	CASSLDEGETQYF
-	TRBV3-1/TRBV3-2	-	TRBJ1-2	TGTGCCAGCAGCGTTGGGGGGGTCTCCTATGGCTACACCTTC	CASSVGGVSYGYTF
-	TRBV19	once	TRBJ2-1	TGTGCCCCCCCCGGCAGGACAATATCTACGGCTTCTTACAATGAGCAGTTCTTC	CAPPGRTISTASYNEQFF
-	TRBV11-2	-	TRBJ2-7	TGTGCCAGCAGCTTAGATGTACAATACGAGCAGTACTTC	CASSLDVQYEQYF
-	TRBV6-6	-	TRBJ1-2	TGTGCCAGCAGTTACTCGGACAGATCCTATGGCTACACCTTC	CASSYSDRSYGYTF
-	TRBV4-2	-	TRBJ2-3	TGTGCCAGCAGCCAACCCCCGGGGAGCACAGATACGCAGTATTTT	CASSQPPGSTDTQYF
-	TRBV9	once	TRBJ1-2	TGTGCCAGCAGCGTGGGGGAAAGCTACACCTTC	CASSVGESYTF
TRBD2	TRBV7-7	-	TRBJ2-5	TGTGCCAGCAGCCCAGGACTAGCGGGAGTGAGGGAGACCCAGTACTTC	CASSPGLAGVRETQYF
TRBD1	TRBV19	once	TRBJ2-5	TGTGCCAGTAGTGCCTCGACAGGGGGGTGGGAGACCCAGTACTTC	CASSASTGGWETQYF
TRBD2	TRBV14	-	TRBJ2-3	TGTGCCAGCAGCCAAGTAAGGGGTCGAGCGGGAAGCACAGATACGCAGTATTTT	CASSQVRGRAGSTDTQYF
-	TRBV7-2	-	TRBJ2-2	TGTGCCAGCAGCTTATATACCGGGGAGCTGTTTTTT	CASSLYTGELFF
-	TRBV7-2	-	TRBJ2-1	TGTGCCAGCAGCTGGGGCCGGGACTCCCGCTCCTACAATGAGCAGTTCTTC	CASSWGRDSRSYNEQFF
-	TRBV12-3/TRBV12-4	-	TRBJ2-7	TGTGCCAGCAGCCTGGCCGGGGGCTACGAGCAGTACTTC	CASSLAGGYEQYF
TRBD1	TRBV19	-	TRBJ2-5	TGTGCCAGTAGGAGACAGGGCGAAGAGACCCAGTACTTC	CASRRQGEETQYF
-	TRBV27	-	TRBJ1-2	TGTGCCAGCAGGTTCCGGGACGGACGGTATGGCTACACCTTC	CASRFRDGRYGYTF
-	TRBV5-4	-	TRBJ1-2	TGTGCCATCAATTCTGAAGGGGATAGGACAGTCAACTATGGCTACACCTTC	CAINSEGDRTVNYGYTF